Listed below are T cell receptor beta chains from one sample, sequenced in a study of cytomegalovirus exposure and HLA in healthy donors. Sequencing used immunoSEQ multiplex PCR; TCRdb keeps in-frame clones, though not all of them. This repertoire shows 100,000 to 150,000 clones, approximately 73% found once; its top ten account for approximately 4.3%. Sequenced material: PBMCs. The receptors originated from a man in his fifties or sixties in good health and CMV-seropositive. The CDR3 runs from the conserved cysteine through the conserved F or W.

V gene: TRBV28
J gene: TRBJ1-5
CDR3 protein: CASSSLPRQQNQPQHF

V gene: TRBV25-1
J gene: TRBJ2-2
CDR3 protein: CASSGFLEGDTGELFF

V gene: TRBV15
J gene: TRBJ2-5
CDR3 protein: CATSRGPAGDQETQYF

V gene: TRBV10-1
J gene: TRBJ2-1
CDR3 protein: CASSEIAGENEQFF

V gene: TRBV9
J gene: TRBJ1-4
CDR3 protein: CASSVESRGPNEKLFF

V gene: TRBV11-3
J gene: TRBJ1-1
CDR3 protein: CASSLSVGGMDTEAFF

V gene: TRBV6-5
J gene: TRBJ1-1
CDR3 protein: CASSLTRRTEAFF

V gene: TRBV19
J gene: TRBJ1-6
CDR3 protein: CASSITGSRRDSPLHF

V gene: TRBV11-2
J gene: TRBJ2-2
CDR3 protein: CASSFTSSAGELFF

V gene: TRBV5-1
J gene: TRBJ2-5
CDR3 protein: CASSLQGNQETQYF

V gene: TRBV6-5
J gene: TRBJ1-5
CDR3 protein: CASSSSAAGNQPQHF

V gene: TRBV2
J gene: TRBJ1-2
CDR3 protein: CASSVGRSDGYTF

V gene: TRBV6-6
J gene: TRBJ2-2
CDR3 protein: CASRAPGAEATGELFF

V gene: TRBV5-1
J gene: TRBJ2-1
CDR3 protein: CASSLQGSEQFF

V gene: TRBV30
J gene: TRBJ1-6
CDR3 protein: CAWSRTGLSSSYNSPLHF

V gene: TRBV5-1
J gene: TRBJ1-5
CDR3 protein: CASSLGGESSNQPQHF

V gene: TRBV10-1
J gene: TRBJ2-3
CDR3 protein: CASNSHGTENTDTQYF

V gene: TRBV30
J gene: TRBJ2-2
CDR3 protein: CAWGPVVGELFF

V gene: TRBV6-5
J gene: TRBJ1-1
CDR3 protein: CASSYGQGASEAFF

V gene: TRBV28
J gene: TRBJ1-4
CDR3 protein: CASHRRNEKLFF

V gene: TRBV5-1
J gene: TRBJ2-5
CDR3 protein: CASSRDSRPEETQYF

V gene: TRBV9
J gene: TRBJ2-7
CDR3 protein: CASSLNRADEQYF

V gene: TRBV25-1
J gene: TRBJ2-1
CDR3 protein: CASSLEVGGGKKFF

V gene: TRBV5-5
J gene: TRBJ1-3
CDR3 protein: CASSLSQFSGNTIYF

V gene: TRBV5-1
J gene: TRBJ2-7
CDR3 protein: CASRDRDRSSYEQYF

V gene: TRBV28
J gene: TRBJ2-1
CDR3 protein: CASSPPTGRNEQFF

V gene: TRBV10-1
J gene: TRBJ2-4
CDR3 protein: CASSESHQFRGNIQYF

V gene: TRBV21-1
J gene: TRBJ2-5
CDR3 protein: CASSPGTGGRETQYF

V gene: TRBV6-5
J gene: TRBJ2-2
CDR3 protein: CASSYSIEQGAGELFF

V gene: TRBV7-6
J gene: TRBJ2-3
CDR3 protein: CASSLALGGGRGDTQYF

V gene: TRBV7-3
J gene: TRBJ2-7
CDR3 protein: CASSSGQEQYF

V gene: TRBV30
J gene: TRBJ1-1
CDR3 protein: CAGTIFSPEAFF

V gene: TRBV29-1
J gene: TRBJ1-5
CDR3 protein: CSVGGDQPQHF

V gene: TRBV4-2
J gene: TRBJ1-5
CDR3 protein: CASSQGGTGGFQPQHF

V gene: TRBV28
J gene: TRBJ2-3
CDR3 protein: CASNNSGGSTDTQYF

V gene: TRBV4-1
J gene: TRBJ2-5
CDR3 protein: CASSQDHPSGGDGKAQYF